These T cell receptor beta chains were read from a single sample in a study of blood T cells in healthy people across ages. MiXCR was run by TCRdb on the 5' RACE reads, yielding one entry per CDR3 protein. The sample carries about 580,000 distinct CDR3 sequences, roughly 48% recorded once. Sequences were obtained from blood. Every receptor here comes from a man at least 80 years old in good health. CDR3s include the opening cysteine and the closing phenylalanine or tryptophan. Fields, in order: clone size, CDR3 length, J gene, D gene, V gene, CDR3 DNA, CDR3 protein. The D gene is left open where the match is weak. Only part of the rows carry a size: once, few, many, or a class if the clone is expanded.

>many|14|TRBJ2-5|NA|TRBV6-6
TGTGCCAGCAGTGGGACGTACATCCGGGAGACCCAGTACTTC
CASSGTYIRETQYF
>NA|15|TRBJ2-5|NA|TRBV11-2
TGTGCCAGCAGCTTAGATGTCCAGGGGTGGGAGACCCAGTACTTC
CASSLDVQGWETQYF
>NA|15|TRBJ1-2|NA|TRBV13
TGTGCCAGCAGCTCCGGGACCCTCTCGAGATATGGCTACACCTTC
CASSSGTLSRYGYTF
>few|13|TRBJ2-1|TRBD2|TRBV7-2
TGTGCCAGCGAGATACGTAGCGGGGGGAGGGCGTTCTTC
CASEIRSGGRAFF
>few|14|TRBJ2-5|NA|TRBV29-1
TGCAGCGCCCCTTGGTCAGGGCTCCCGGAGACCCAGTACTTC
CSAPWSGLPETQYF
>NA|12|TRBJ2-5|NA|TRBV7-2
TGTGCCACCCAGCTTACGGAGTCTGAGCAGTACTTC
CATQLTESEQYF
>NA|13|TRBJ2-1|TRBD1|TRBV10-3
TGTGCCATCAGTGGACAGGGGGCGATCGAGCAGTTCTTC
CAISGQGAIEQFF
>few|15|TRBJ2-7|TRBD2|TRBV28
TGTGCCAGCAGTTTATCTCGTAGCGGGGCCTACGAGCAGTACTTC
CASSLSRSGAYEQYF
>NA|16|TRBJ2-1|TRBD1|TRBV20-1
TGCAGTGCTAGAGGCTCAGGGGGACAGGGGTACAATGAGCAGTTCTTC
CSARGSGGQGYNEQFF
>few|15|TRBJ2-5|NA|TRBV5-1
TGCGCCAGCAGCTTGGGGACTCAGCCTCGGGAGACCCAGTACTTC
CASSLGTQPRETQYF
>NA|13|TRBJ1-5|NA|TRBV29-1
TGCAGCGGAGGGTCTGCCGTCGGTCAGCCCCGGCATTTT
CSGGSAVGQPRHF
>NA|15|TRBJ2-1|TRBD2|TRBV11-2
TGTGCCAGCAGCTTCCGGCGGGGGGGATACAATGAGCAGTTCTTC
CASSFRRGGYNEQFF
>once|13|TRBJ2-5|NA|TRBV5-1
TGCGCCAGCAGCTTCCAGGACGGAGAGACCCAGTACTTC
CASSFQDGETQYF
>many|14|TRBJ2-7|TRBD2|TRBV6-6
TGTGCCAGCAGTTACTCCGGCAGGGAGGGCGAGCAGTACTTC
CASSYSGREGEQYF
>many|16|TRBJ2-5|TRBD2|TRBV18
TGTGCCAGCTCACCACTCGGGGACTACGGGAAAGAGACCCAGTACTTC
CASSPLGDYGKETQYF
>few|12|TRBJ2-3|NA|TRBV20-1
TGCAGTGCTAGATATAACACAGATACGCAGTATTTT
CSARYNTDTQYF
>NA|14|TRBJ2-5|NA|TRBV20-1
TGCAGTGCTAGAGCGCAGCGCCTGAAGGAGACCCAGTACTTC
CSARAQRLKETQYF
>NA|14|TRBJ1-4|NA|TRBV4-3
TGCGCCAGCAGCCAAGAAGGGACGAACAGAGTACTGTTTTTT
CASSQEGTNRVLFF
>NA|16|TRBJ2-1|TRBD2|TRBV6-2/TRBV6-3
TGTGCCAGCAGTTTCCCGGGACTAGCGGGGTACAATGAGCAGTTCTTC
CASSFPGLAGYNEQFF
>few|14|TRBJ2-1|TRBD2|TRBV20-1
TGCAGTGCTACCACTAGCGGGGCCTACAATGAGCAGTTCTTC
CSATTSGAYNEQFF
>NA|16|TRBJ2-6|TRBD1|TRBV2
TGTGCCAGCAGCCAACAGGGGCTTAGCGGGGCCAACGTCCTGACTTTC
CASSQQGLSGANVLTF
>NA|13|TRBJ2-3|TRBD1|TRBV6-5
TGTGCCAGCAGGACGGGACAGCGAGAGGCGCAGTATTTT
CASRTGQREAQYF
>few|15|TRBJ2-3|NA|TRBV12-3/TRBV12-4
TGTGCCAGCAGTTTCAGGGGGGGGAGCACAGATACGCAGTATTTT
CASSFRGGSTDTQYF
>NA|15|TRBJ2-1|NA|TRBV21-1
TGTGCCAGCAGCACCACCTGGGCTAGCGTAAATGAGCAGTTCTTC
CASSTTWASVNEQFF
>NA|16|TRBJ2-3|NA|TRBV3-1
TGTGCCAGCAGCCCTTTCCGGGGGGCCGGGACAGATACGCAGTATTTT
CASSPFRGAGTDTQYF
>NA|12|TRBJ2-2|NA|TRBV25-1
TGTGCCAGCAGAGGAAGCCCCGGGGAGCTGTTTTTT
CASRGSPGELFF
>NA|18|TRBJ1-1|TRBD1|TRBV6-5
TGTGCCAGCAGTTACTCGTCGGTCCGGACAGGGGGTAACACTGAAGCTTTCTTT
CASSYSSVRTGGNTEAFF
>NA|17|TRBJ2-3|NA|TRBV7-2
TGTGCCAGCAGCTTAGCGGGGGCTAGCAGGGGAAGGGATACGCAGTATTTT
CASSLAGASRGRDTQYF
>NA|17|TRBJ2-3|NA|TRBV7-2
TGTGCCAGCAGCCGACGGACAGGAGGGGGACCCGCAGATACGCAGTATTTT
CASSRRTGGGPADTQYF
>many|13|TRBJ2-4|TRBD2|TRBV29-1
TGCAGCGTTGGTAGCGGGAGACGGGACATTCAGTACTTC
CSVGSGRRDIQYF
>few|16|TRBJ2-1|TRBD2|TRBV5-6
TGTGCCAGCAGCTGGAGCGGGGTTCGCCTCTACAATGAGCAGTTCTTC
CASSWSGVRLYNEQFF
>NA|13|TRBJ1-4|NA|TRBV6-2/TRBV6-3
TGTACCAGCAGACGACGCGGTGCCGAAGTATTGTTTTTT
CTSRRRGAEVLFF
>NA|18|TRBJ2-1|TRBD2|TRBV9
TGTGCCAGCAGCGTAGGGGAGGCGGGGGGGCCGTTAAACAATGAGCAGTTCTTC
CASSVGEAGGPLNNEQFF
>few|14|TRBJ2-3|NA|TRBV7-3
TGTGCCAGCAAGGCCACGGGGTCGGTGGATACGCAGTATTTT
CASKATGSVDTQYF
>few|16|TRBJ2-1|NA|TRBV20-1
TGCAGTGCTAGAGAGTTTAGCGGATACTCCTACAATGAGCAGTTCTTC
CSAREFSGYSYNEQFF
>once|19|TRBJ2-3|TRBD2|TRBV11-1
TGTGCCAGCAGCTCGGGGGCCTCCGGGAGCGGGAGATCCGTAGATACGCAGTATTTT
CASSSGASGSGRSVDTQYF
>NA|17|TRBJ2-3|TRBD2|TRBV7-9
TGTGCCAGCAGCTTAGCCGAAGCCAGCGGGAACACAGATACGCAGTATTTT
CASSLAEASGNTDTQYF
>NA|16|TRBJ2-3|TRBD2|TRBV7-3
TGTGCCAGCAGCTTAACCGGAGCGGGAACCACAGATACGCAGTATTTT
CASSLTGAGTTDTQYF
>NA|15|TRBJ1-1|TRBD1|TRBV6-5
TGTACCAGCATCCGACAGGGGGGTTTGAACACTGAAGCTTTCTTT
CTSIRQGGLNTEAFF
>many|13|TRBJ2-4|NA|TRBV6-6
TGTGCCAGCAGTTACGAGCGGCAAAACATTCAGTACTTC
CASSYERQNIQYF
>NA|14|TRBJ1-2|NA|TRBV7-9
TGTGCCAGCAGCCTTCTCCTGGGGGACTATGGCTACACCTTC
CASSLLLGDYGYTF
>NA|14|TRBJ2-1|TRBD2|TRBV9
TGTGCCAGCAGCCCATTACTAGCGGGGCTTGAGCAGTTCTTC
CASSPLLAGLEQFF
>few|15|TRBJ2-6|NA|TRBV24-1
TGTGCCACCAGTGCCGGGGTCTCTGGGGCCAACGTCCTGACTTTC
CATSAGVSGANVLTF
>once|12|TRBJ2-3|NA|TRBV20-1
TGCAGTGCGAGGGGAGAAACAGATACGCAGTATTTT
CSARGETDTQYF
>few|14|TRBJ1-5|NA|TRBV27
TGTGCCAGCAGTTTAGTAGATAGCAATCAGCCCCAGCATTTT
CASSLVDSNQPQHF
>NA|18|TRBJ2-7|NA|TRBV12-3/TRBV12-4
TGTGCCAGCAGCCCAGAAGAGGGGTTCGAAAGCTCGAAGTACGAGCAGTACTTC
CASSPEEGFESSKYEQYF
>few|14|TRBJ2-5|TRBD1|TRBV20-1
TGCAGTGCAGAGGACAGGGGCTACCAAGAGACCCAGTACTTC
CSAEDRGYQETQYF
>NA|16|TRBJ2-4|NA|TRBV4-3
TGCGCCAGCAGCCAAGTTCTTGGACTACCACCCCCTGAGCAGTACTTC
CASSQVLGLPPPEQYF
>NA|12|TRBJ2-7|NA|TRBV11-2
TGTGCCAGCAGCTTAGTCAAGGTCGAGCAGTACTTC
CASSLVKVEQYF
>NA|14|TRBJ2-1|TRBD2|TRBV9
TGTGCCAGCAGCGTTCTAGCGGGAGCTCATGAGCAGTTCTTC
CASSVLAGAHEQFF
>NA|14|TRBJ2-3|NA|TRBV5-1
TGCGCCAGCAGCTTGGTCGAACGGGCCGATACGCAGTATTTT
CASSLVERADTQYF
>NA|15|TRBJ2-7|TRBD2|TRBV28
TGTGCCAGCAGTGCCGAAGCTAGCGGGCACTACGAGCTGTACTTC
CASSAEASGHYELYF
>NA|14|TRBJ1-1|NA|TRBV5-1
TGCGCCAGCAGCTTGGTGGGGTCAGACACTGAAGCTTTCTTT
CASSLVGSDTEAFF